This entry lists 26 T cell receptor beta chains sequenced from one sample in a study of cytomegalovirus exposure and HLA in healthy donors. PCR was performed using 60 Vbeta and 13 Jbeta primers. The table came from immunoSEQ multiplex PCR; TCRdb's copy has only in-frame clones and leaves some out. The repertoire consists of 30,000 to 45,000 clones, with 86% occurring once and the leading ten covering 10% to 12%. Sequences were obtained from PBMCs. These receptors all stem from a woman between 40 and 55 years old in good health and CMV-seropositive.

The CDR3 sequence is CASSFGSGELFF. The CDR3 DNA is TGTGCCAGCAGCTTCGGGAGTGGGGAGCTGTTTTTT. The rearrangement uses TRBV7-9 and TRBJ2-2; TRBD2 is a possible D gene (6 bases). Germline V lookup: CDR1 SEHNR, CDR2 FQNEAQ (reference sequence). CDR3 size: 12 residues. The germline V and J ends were trimmed by 3 bases and 8 bases, with 7 bases remaining between them. Full variable domain (outside the CDR3, taken from reference TRBV7-9 and TRBJ2-2): DTGVSQNPRHKITKRGQNVTFRCDPISEHNRLYWYRQTLGQGPEFLTYFQNEAQLEKSRLLSDRFSAERPKGSFSTLEIQRTEQGDSAMYLCASSFGSGELFFGEGSRLTVL.

This rearrangement joins TRBV5-1 to TRBJ1-1; tentatively, D is TRBD1 (6 bases). The CDR3 sequence is 16 residues long. Germline V lookup: CDR1 SGHRS, CDR2 YFSETQ. Trimming took 5 bases from V and 1 from J, leaving 18 bases between them. In DNA form, the CDR3 reads TGCGCCAGCAGTGCCCGGGGAGGGGGACAGAACACTGAAGCTTTCTTT. Its translation: CASSARGGGQNTEAFF.

The chain joins TRBV4-2 to TRBJ2-3, with 8 bases identical to TRBD1. The germline CDR1 and CDR2 sequences are LGHNA and YNFKEQ. This CDR3 spans 15 amino acids. V trimming: 1 base; J trimming: 4 bases; junction bases outside the gene matches: 4. CDR3 sequence (DNA): TGTGCCAGCAGCCAAGGACCACAGGGGGCAGATACGCAGTATTTT. It encodes CASSQGPQGADTQYF.

The count of this clone is one. This rearrangement joins TRBV27 to TRBJ1-3; the D is unclear. This CDR3 region has 15 residues. The germline V gene has CDR1 MNHEY and CDR2 SMNVEV (reference sequence). The ends were cut back, 7 bases at V and 1 base at J, with 14 bases in the middle. CDR3 sequence: CASTPTMGSGNTIYF. CDR3 in DNA: TGTGCCAGCACCCCGACAATGGGTTCTGGAAACACCATATATTTT.

This sequence joins TRBV10-3 and TRBJ1-3; 7 bases align to TRBD1. This CDR3 has 15 amino acids. Germline V lookup: CDR1 ENHRY, CDR2 SYGVKD. J lost 4 bases, V lost 7 bases, and 10 bases had no gene match. The chain's CDR3 is CAIKPGGPGGNTIYF. CDR3 bases: TGTGCCATCAAACCAGGGGGGCCGGGAGGAAACACCATATATTTT.

V usage is TRBV7-2 and J usage is TRBJ2-7, with 8 bases fitting TRBD2. This CDR3 has 16 residues. The trim removed 1 base at V and 2 bases at J, leaving 7 bases unmatched. CDR1 is SGHTA, CDR2 FQGNSA, per germline. CDR3 loop: CASSLDRGGRTYEQYF. The CDR3 region has the DNA TGTGCCAGCAGCTTAGATCGGGGCGGGAGGACCTACGAGCAGTACTTC.

The rearrangement uses TRBV4-1 and TRBJ1-2; 7 bases line up with TRBD1. The germline V gene has CDR1 MGHRA and CDR2 YSYEKL. The CDR3 is 16 residues long. The J segment lost 3 bases and the V segment lost 0 bases, leaving 7 bases of the junction unmatched. CDR3 sequence reads: CASSQDHAGGDYGYTF. The CDR3, as DNA: TGCGCCAGCAGCCAAGATCACGCAGGGGGAGACTATGGCTACACCTTC.

The chain uses TRBV28 and TRBJ1-1, with a tentative D call TRBD1 (5 bases). Germline V gene data show CDR1 as MDHEN and CDR2 as SYDVKM. V lost 4 bases to trimming and J lost 6 bases, with 12 bases between them. CDR3 size: 13 residues. CDR3 sequence: CASSSGQGPEAFF. The CDR3 DNA reads as TGTGCCAGCAGTTCAGGGCAGGGCCCTGAAGCTTTCTTT.

About this clone: Sequence at one end of the junction differs from germline and may be a read error. The chain couples TRBV6-5 to TRBJ1-2, with D maybe TRBD1 (5 bases). Germline values: CDR1 MNHEY, CDR2 SVGAGI. The CDR3 consists of 14 residues. In DNA, the CDR3 is TGTGCCAGCAGTTACGGCAGGGCTAAGTATGGCTACACCTTC. Translation gives CASSYGRAKYGYTF.

The chain recombines TRBV16 with TRBJ1-5; 7 bases agree with TRBD1. CDR1 is KGHSY and CDR2 is FQNENV in the germline V gene. V lost 0 bases, J lost 1 base, and 3 bases stayed unmatched. CDR3 length equals 16 residues. For the CDR3, the DNA is TGTGCCAGCAGCCAATCCTACAGGGGAAGCAATCAGCCCCAGCATTTT. Protein: CASSQSYRGSNQPQHF.

The chain uses TRBV4-3 and TRBJ2-7, with 8 nucleotides matching TRBD1. Losses at the gene ends were 0 bases for V and 3 bases for J; bases not matched to a gene: 7. CDR1 is LGHNA, CDR2 YSLEER, per germline. The CDR3 contains 16 residues. CDR3 loop: CASSQEQGTGGYEQYF. CDR3 nucleotide sequence: TGCGCCAGCAGCCAAGAGCAGGGGACAGGAGGCTACGAGCAGTACTTC.

This clone was seen a handful of times. The rearrangement joins TRBV7-9 to TRBJ1-1; D gene ambiguous. The V gene lost 2 bases and the J gene lost 3 bases, with 19 bases spanning the gap. CDR3 size: 17 residues. The V gene's germline CDR1 is SEHNR and CDR2 FQNEAQ (reference sequence). CDR3 sequence (DNA): TGTGCCAGCAGCTTAAAAGCGGGGAGCCTTGAGGACACTGAAGCTTTCTTT. It translates to CASSLKAGSLEDTEAFF.

This rearrangement joins TRBV25-1 to TRBJ2-7; 7 bases line up with TRBD1. After removal of 5 bases from V and 2 bases from J, the junction contained 3 bases not matched to a gene. The CDR3 length is 13 residues. Germline assignment: CDR1 MGHDK and CDR2 SYGVNS. In DNA form, the CDR3 reads TGTGCCAGCAGTCTGCAGGGGGCCTACGAGCAGTACTTC. Encoded protein: CASSLQGAYEQYF.

The J gene is TRBJ2-1, the V gene TRBV13, with TRBD2 identical over 9 bases. The CDR3 spans 14 residues. CDR1 and CDR2 from the germline V gene are PRHDT and FYEKMQ (reference sequence). The junction had 2 bases not matched to a gene; V was cut back by 3 bases and J by 5 bases. The CDR3 protein is CASSFRGGDNEQFF. The CDR3, as DNA: TGTGCCAGCAGCTTTCGCGGGGGGGACAATGAGCAGTTCTTC. The variable domain in full, with the rest retrieved from reference TRBV13 and TRBJ2-1, is AAGVIQSPRHLIKEKRETATLKCYPIPRHDTVYWYQQGPGQDPQFLISFYEKMQSDKGSIPDRFSAQQFSDYHSELNMSSLELGDSALYFCASSFRGGDNEQFFGPGTRLTVL.

This clone was observed a handful of times. The chain combines TRBV2 with TRBJ1-2; 7 nucleotides line up with TRBD1. The germline gives CDR1 SNHLY, CDR2 FYNNEI. The CDR3 is 12 amino acids. Germline trimming cut 8 bases from V and 5 bases from J; bases unmatched to any gene: 5. The CDR3 DNA sequence: TGTGCCAGCGACAGGGAAGGTTATGGCTACACCTTC. It translates to CASDREGYGYTF.

This chain uses TRBV2 with TRBJ2-1, with D unclear. The CDR3 sequence is 12 residues long. Germline V CDR1 and CDR2: SNHLY, FYNNEI. V was clipped by 2 bases and J by 9 bases, with 8 bases between them. The CDR3 is CASSEWAGEQFF. CDR3 nucleotides: TGTGCCAGCAGTGAATGGGCTGGTGAGCAGTTCTTC.

The J gene is TRBJ1-1, the V gene TRBV28; D remains ambiguous. The V end was cut by 3 bases, the J end by 3 bases, with 8 bases between. Germline V gene sequence: CDR1 MDHEN, CDR2 SYDVKM. The CDR3 extends over 13 amino acids. CDR3 nucleotides: TGTGCCAGCAGTTTTGACTTAGACACTGAAGCTTTCTTT. It specifies CASSFDLDTEAFF.

The chain links TRBV19 to TRBJ2-1; 10 bases match TRBD1. The junction had 5 bases not matched to a gene; V was cut back by 5 bases and J by 4 bases. Germline V gene sequence: CDR1 LNHDA, CDR2 SQIVND (reference sequence). This CDR3 is 15 amino acids long. The CDR3: CASSVRDRGYNEQFF. The CDR3 DNA follows: TGTGCCAGTAGTGTCCGGGACAGGGGTTACAATGAGCAGTTCTTC.

The rearrangement links TRBV11-3 to TRBJ1-1; D gene ambiguous. The CDR3 spans 15 residues. V lost 6 bases and J lost 4, with 18 bases in between. From germline, CDR1 is SGHNT and CDR2 YENEEA. The CDR3 DNA is TGTGCCAGCAGTCCAGGTGGGCCCCTGACCACTGAAGCTTTCTTT. Translating gives CASSPGGPLTTEAFF.

This chain links TRBV6-5 with TRBJ1-6; 7 bases align to TRBD1. The CDR3 is made up of 14 amino acids. V was pared by 6 bases and J by 7 bases, with 6 bases of the junction left unmatched. Germline V gene data show CDR1 as MNHEY and CDR2 as SVGAGI. In DNA, the CDR3 is TGTGCCAGCAGGCCACAGGGGATGAATTCACCCCTCCACTTT. This sequence encodes CASRPQGMNSPLHF.

The genes are TRBV18 and TRBJ1-4, with 8 bases identical to TRBD1. The germline gives CDR1 KGHSH, CDR2 LQKENI. V lost 6 bases and J lost 5; bases outside the gene matches: 8. The CDR3 has 15 amino acids. For the CDR3, the DNA is TGTGCCAGCTCGGAGACAGGGGCTTGGAATGAAAAACTGTTTTTT. Residues: CASSETGAWNEKLFF.

The table lists this clone with a count of one. The chain recombines TRBV10-2 with TRBJ2-4, with TRBD2 matching 12 bases. The CDR3 totals 17 residues. CDR1 and CDR2 from the germline V gene are WSHSY and SAAADI. V was pared by 6 bases and J by 0 bases, with 6 bases of the junction left unmatched. CDR3 bases: TGCGCCAGCAGCAGACTAGCGGGGGAGCTAGCCAAAAACATTCAGTACTTC. Its translation is CASSRLAGELAKNIQYF.

The V and J genes are TRBV5-1 and TRBJ2-5; 8 nucleotides match TRBD2. The CDR3 length is 14 residues. Germline assignment: CDR1 SGHRS and CDR2 YFSETQ. The V segment lost 2 bases and the J segment 1 base; nucleotides outside the gene matches: 1. CDR3 region: CASSFSGVQETQYF. CDR3 in DNA: TGCGCCAGCAGCTTTAGCGGGGTCCAAGAGACCCAGTACTTC.

The CDR3 reads CASSLDQGAQGQPQHF. CDR3 bases: TGTGCCAGCAGCTTAGATCAGGGGGCTCAGGGTCAGCCCCAGCATTTT. The gene calls are TRBV7-9 and TRBJ1-5, with 8 bases lining up with TRBD1. Losses at the gene ends were 1 base for V and 6 bases for J; bases not matched to a gene: 8. CDR1 is SEHNR and CDR2 is FQNEAQ in the germline V gene (reference sequence). This CDR3 has 16 amino acids.

This chain uses TRBV9 with TRBJ1-1; the match to TRBD1 covers 7 bases. This CDR3 region has 14 residues. The germline gives CDR1 SGDLS, CDR2 YYNGEE. Unmatched junction bases numbered 7, after V lost 0 bases and J lost 8 bases. This chain's CDR3 is CASSVAPTGPEAFF. The CDR3 DNA follows: TGTGCCAGCAGCGTAGCCCCGACAGGGCCCGAAGCTTTCTTT.

V and J are TRBV6-6 and TRBJ1-2, with TRBD1 as a possible D gene (6 bases). This CDR3 comprises 13 residues. Trimming left V 5 bases short and J 6 bases short, with 13 bases between. Per the germline V gene, CDR1 is MNHNY and CDR2 is SVGAGI (reference sequence). CDR3 in DNA: TGTGCCAGCAGTCCCGCAGGGGTGAATGGCTACACCTTC. As protein: CASSPAGVNGYTF.